The rows below give T cell receptor beta chains drawn from one sample of a study of T cell responses to AZD1222 COVID-19 vaccine. The protocol was immunoSEQ multiplex PCR, while the TCRdb copy is restricted to in-frame clones and leaves out a portion. The sample includes about 99,000 clones, just over 90% of them seen just once. The input for sequencing was peripheral blood, taken on day 0 of AZD1222 vaccination. The receptors were gathered from an adult in good health. The CDR3 runs from the conserved cysteine through the conserved F or W. The D gene is left open where the match is weak.

.	TRBV7-7	TRBJ2-5	CASSLGGGQETQYF
TRBD1	TRBV11-3	TRBJ2-2	CASSGQVGVTGELFF
TRBD1	TRBV9	TRBJ2-7	CASSPAPTGNYEQYF
.	TRBV11-1	TRBJ2-5	CASSLRRVQETQYF
.	TRBV6-6	TRBJ1-4	CASSPRVISTEKLFF
.	TRBV4-1	TRBJ2-1	CASSQVSPQGSYNEQFF
.	TRBV5-5	TRBJ1-1	CASSFRENTEAFF
.	TRBV5-1	TRBJ2-2	CASKTAVVTGELFF
TRBD2	TRBV4-2	TRBJ2-1	CASSQGVGGSRSNEQFF
.	TRBV6-6	TRBJ1-4	CASSYSQTQRGLFF
TRBD1	TRBV7-2	TRBJ1-2	CASSLPDRDAHTF
.	TRBV4-1	TRBJ2-7	CASSQVRIPLTYEQYF
TRBD1	TRBV6-5	TRBJ1-3	CASTRTGTAGNTIYF
.	TRBV6-5	TRBJ2-2	CASGKTVTNTGELFF
.	TRBV28	TRBJ1-4	CASSFSTGEKLFF
.	TRBV28	TRBJ1-2	CASSWGTFRANYGYTF
.	TRBV29-1	TRBJ1-2	CSGGGGPLGYGYTF
.	TRBV5-4	TRBJ2-7	CASSLGAGSYEQYF
TRBD2	TRBV19	TRBJ2-7	CASSNKGLPLYEQYF
TRBD2	TRBV7-3	TRBJ2-1	CASSLLAGAYEQFF
TRBD1	TRBV27	TRBJ1-5	CASSYGTGNNQPQHF
.	TRBV6-2/TRBV6-3	TRBJ1-5	CASSHPGVMPNQPQHF
.	TRBV11-1	TRBJ1-1	CASSMDAATEAFF